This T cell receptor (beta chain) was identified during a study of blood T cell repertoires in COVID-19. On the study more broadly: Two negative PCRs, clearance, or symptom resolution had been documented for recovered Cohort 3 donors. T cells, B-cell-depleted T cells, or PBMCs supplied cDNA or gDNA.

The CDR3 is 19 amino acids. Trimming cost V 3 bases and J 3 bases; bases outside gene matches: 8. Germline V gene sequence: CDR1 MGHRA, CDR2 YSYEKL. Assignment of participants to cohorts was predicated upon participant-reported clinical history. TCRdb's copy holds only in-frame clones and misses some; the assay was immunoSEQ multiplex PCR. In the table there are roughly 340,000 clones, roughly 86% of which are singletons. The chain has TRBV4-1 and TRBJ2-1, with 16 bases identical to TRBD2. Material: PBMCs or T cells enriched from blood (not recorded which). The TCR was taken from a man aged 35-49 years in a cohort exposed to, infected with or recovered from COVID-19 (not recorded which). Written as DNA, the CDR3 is TGCGCCAGCAGCCACGGGACTAGCGGGAGGGCTGTTGGCTACAATGAGCAGTTCTTC. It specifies CASSHGTSGRAVGYNEQFF.